The 20 T cell receptor beta chains below were found in one sample sequenced in a study of cytomegalovirus exposure and HLA in healthy donors (TCRdb year 2017). Library preparation was by the immunoSEQ multiplex PCR assay. The multiplex PCR relied on a mix of 60 forward primers for TCR Vbeta segments and 13 reverse primers for TCR Jbeta segments. The source is immuneACCESS, and TCRdb retained only in-frame sequences with V and J called. Part of the clones is not carried over; for the studies checked, unresolved V genes explain less than half of this, and the remainder is unexplained. Recorded for this sample are 100,000 or so clones; about four fifths of them occurred a single time. Less than 2% of the sample is taken by the ten largest. Sequencing input: PBMCs. These receptors all stem from a woman aged 40 to 50 in good health and CMV-seronegative.

As DNA, the CDR3 is TGTGCCAGCAGCCCTCCCGGGACAGTGAATCAGCCCCAGCATTTT. It yields the protein CASSPPGTVNQPQHF. The chain joins TRBV7-2 to TRBJ1-5; 7 bases agree with TRBD1. CDR3 size: 15 residues. Germline V gives CDR1 SGHTA, CDR2 FQGNSA. V lost 5 bases, J lost 4 bases, and 8 bases stayed unmatched. Full variable domain (missing parts from reference TRBV7-2 and TRBJ1-5): GAGVSQSPSNKVTEKGKDVELRCDPISGHTALYWYRQSLGQGLEFLIYFQGNSAPDKSGLPSDRFSAERTGGSVSTLTIQRTQQEDSAVYLCASSPPGTVNQPQHFGDGTRLSIL.

The rearrangement joins TRBV5-1 to TRBJ2-7, with TRBD2 matching 12 bases. Looked up from germline, CDR1 is SGHRS and CDR2 is YFSETQ. V lost 0 bases and J lost 2; bases outside the gene matches: 3. This CDR3 has 16 amino acids. The CDR3 DNA sequence: TGCGCCAGCAGCTTGGGTCGACTAGCGGGAGCCTACGAGCAGTACTTC. Its translation: CASSLGRLAGAYEQYF.

The chain recombines TRBV18 with TRBJ2-7; the match to TRBD2 covers 7 bases. Germline-derived CDR1 and CDR2 are KGHSH and LQKENI. This CDR3 is built from 15 residues. J gave up 1 base and V 3 bases, and 6 bases lay outside the gene matches. The CDR3 sequence: CASSPPWGGSYEQYF. In DNA form, the CDR3 reads TGTGCCAGCTCACCGCCTTGGGGGGGATCCTACGAGCAGTACTTC.

The chain links TRBV7-8 to TRBJ2-7; 8 positions match TRBD1. Trimming took 1 base from V and 4 from J; bases not matched to a gene: 3. The germline gives CDR1 SGHVS, CDR2 FQNEAQ. This CDR3 has 14 amino acids. This CDR3 reads CASSLGRGPYEQYF. For the CDR3, the DNA is TGTGCCAGCAGCTTAGGCAGGGGGCCGTACGAGCAGTACTTC.

The genes are TRBV6-1 and TRBJ2-7; TRBD1 aligns across 10 bases. CDR3 length equals 16 residues. Per germline, CDR1 MNHNS and CDR2 SASEGT. With V trimmed by 4 bases and J by 2 bases, 8 bases remained unmatched. The DNA of the CDR3 is TGTGCCAGCAGTGGGGGGGGACAGGGGCTTCCCTACGAGCAGTACTTC. Translating gives CASSGGGQGLPYEQYF.

V gene TRBV6-5 combines with J gene TRBJ1-5, with a tentative D call TRBD1 (6 bases). Germline values: CDR1 MNHEY, CDR2 SVGAGI. V was pared by 4 bases and J by 2 bases, with 15 bases between. This CDR3 is 16 amino acids long. The CDR3, as DNA: TGTGCCAGCAGTTTATCCTCGGCAGGGGGCAATCAGCCCCAGCATTTT. This translates into CASSLSSAGGNQPQHF.

The genes are TRBV7-2 and TRBJ1-2, with TRBD1 identical over 9 bases. Unmatched junction bases numbered 6, after V lost 2 bases and J lost 5 bases. The CDR3 consists of 15 residues. The V gene's germline CDR1 is SGHTA and CDR2 FQGNSA. In DNA, the CDR3 is TGTGCCAGCAGCTTAATGGGACAGGGTCTGTATGGCTACACCTTC. Its protein is CASSLMGQGLYGYTF.

The chain has TRBV9 and TRBJ2-3; a possible D gene is TRBD2 (6 bases). V dropped 4 bases and J dropped 2 bases, with 11 bases sitting between them. Germline assignment: CDR1 SGDLS and CDR2 YYNGEE. The CDR3 covers 14 residues. CDR3 amino acids: CASSLGGTTDTQYF. CDR3 in DNA: TGTGCCAGCAGCCTCGGGGGTACCACAGATACGCAGTATTTT.

This chain joins TRBV4-1 and TRBJ2-7; TRBD2 agrees at 8 bases. The CDR3 extends over 15 amino acids. In germline, CDR1 is MGHRA, CDR2 YSYEKL. J lost 4 bases, V lost 0 bases, and 5 bases had no gene match. This CDR3 reads CASSQDGGVVYEQYF. CDR3 nucleotides: TGCGCCAGCAGCCAAGACGGGGGGGTCGTGTACGAGCAGTACTTC.

V usage is TRBV11-2 and J usage is TRBJ1-3; TRBD1 might be the D (6 bases). The CDR3 length is 13 residues. The V and J ends lost 5 bases and 2 bases respectively, with 7 bases between them. Germline V lookup: CDR1 SGHAT, CDR2 FQNNGV. As DNA, the CDR3 is TGTGCCAGCAGCCCAGGGGCTGGAAACACCATATATTTT. Its protein product is CASSPGAGNTIYF.

V gene TRBV28 combines with J gene TRBJ1-1, with a tentative D call TRBD1 (6 bases). Germline V gene lookup returns CDR1 MDHEN and CDR2 SYDVKM. Trimming took off 6 bases at V and 4 bases at J, with 21 bases between the two ends. CDR3 length: 16 amino acids. The CDR3 DNA reads as TGTGCCAGCAGCCCTAGTCCGGGCCAGGGGCTCACTGAAGCTTTCTTT. It specifies CASSPSPGQGLTEAFF.

The gene calls are TRBV19 and TRBJ2-3; D unclear. The CDR3 is made up of 14 amino acids. Trimming removed 4 bases from V and 0 bases from J, with 8 bases in between. Germline loops: CDR1 LNHDA, CDR2 SQIVND (reference sequence). The CDR3 sequence is CASSTSGSTDTQYF. The CDR3 coding sequence is TGTGCCAGTAGTACTTCGGGTAGCACAGATACGCAGTATTTT. Based on the CDR3 plus reference TRBV19 and TRBJ2-3, the full variable domain is DGGITQSPKYLFRKEGQNVTLSCEQNLNHDAMYWYRQDPGQGLRLIYYSQIVNDFQKGDIAEGYSVSREKKESFPLTVTSAQKNPTAFYLCASSTSGSTDTQYFGPGTRLTVL.

The V gene is TRBV5-1, the J gene TRBJ2-3; 12 nucleotides match TRBD2. This CDR3 is 18 amino acids long. The germline V gene encodes CDR1 SGHRS and CDR2 YFSETQ. V gave up 1 base and J gave up 3 bases; unmatched junction bases: 9. Here the CDR3 DNA reads TGCGCCAGCAGCTTGACGGCTAGCGGGGGGGCGGGGACAGATACGCAGTATTTT. Its translation is CASSLTASGGAGTDTQYF.

The rearrangement links TRBV11-1 to TRBJ2-1; D gene unclear. This CDR3 has 14 residues. V was pared by 4 bases and J by 1 base, with 8 bases between. The germline V gene has CDR1 SGHAT and CDR2 FQDESV (reference sequence). CDR3 DNA: TGTGCCAGCAGCTCCCTGGCTTCCTACAATGAGCAGTTCTTC. Translating gives CASSSLASYNEQFF.

This chain connects TRBV28 to TRBJ2-7; a weak D match, TRBD2 (5 bases). The CDR3 has 13 amino acids. Deletions cut 3 bases from V and 0 bases from J, with 6 bases between. Germline V gene lookup returns CDR1 MDHEN and CDR2 SYDVKM. CDR3 sequence (DNA): TGTGCCAGCAGTTTCGGGAACTCCTACGAGCAGTACTTC. Its translation is CASSFGNSYEQYF.

In this sample, this clone turned up a few times. The rearrangement uses TRBV11-3 and TRBJ2-1; no firm D call. From germline, CDR1 is SGHNT and CDR2 YENEEA. Trimming left V 5 bases short and J 5 bases short, with 10 bases between. This CDR3 has 13 amino acids. CDR3: CASSATVNNEQFF. The CDR3 DNA sequence: TGTGCCAGCAGCGCCACAGTTAACAATGAGCAGTTCTTC.

The chain carries TRBV5-1 and TRBJ2-3; 10 bases match TRBD1. J lost 7 bases, V lost 0 bases, and 8 bases had no gene match. There are 16 residues in the CDR3. Germline loops: CDR1 SGHRS, CDR2 YFSETQ. The CDR3 protein is CASSLEGDRGSNTQYF. In nucleotides, the CDR3 is TGCGCCAGCAGCTTGGAAGGGGACAGGGGTTCCAATACGCAGTATTTT.

This chain links TRBV2 with TRBJ1-3, with D uncertain. Looked up from germline, CDR1 is SNHLY and CDR2 is FYNNEI. This CDR3 is 13 amino acids long. V gave up 6 bases and J gave up 4 bases, with 10 bases separating them. As DNA, the CDR3 is TGTGCCAGCAGAATCACTCGGGGAAACACCATATATTTT. Its protein is CASRITRGNTIYF.

The chain joins TRBV7-9 to TRBJ2-7; D possibly corresponds to TRBD1 (5 bases). CDR3 length: 15 amino acids. The germline CDR1 and CDR2 sequences are SEHNR and FQNEAQ (reference sequence). V dropped 2 bases and J dropped 0 bases, with 11 bases sitting between them. CDR3 region: CASSLQGMTSYEQYF. The CDR3 coding sequence is TGTGCCAGCAGCTTACAGGGTATGACCTCCTACGAGCAGTACTTC.

The rearrangement links TRBV11-1 to TRBJ1-2; D may be TRBD1 (6 bases). The CDR3 consists of 14 residues. V lost 2 bases and J 0 bases, leaving 7 bases between the germline ends. Germline V gene sequence: CDR1 SGHAT, CDR2 FQDESV (reference sequence). The DNA for the CDR3 is TGTGCCAGCAGCTTACAGGGGACTAACTATGGCTACACCTTC. Amino acid sequence: CASSLQGTNYGYTF.